Listed here are 3 T cell receptor beta chains from one sample, sequenced in a study of shared clonotypes between healthy human individuals. The assay was immunoSEQ multiplex PCR, and TCRdb's table has in-frame clones only and misses some. The sample consists of some 790,000 clones, over 55% of them appearing once. Sequencing input: memory CD4+ T cells sorted from blood. Subset denoted: CD45RA-negative fraction. All receptors derive from a woman aged 30 to 39 in good health.

The gene calls are TRBV19 and TRBJ2-2, with TRBD2 as a possible D gene (6 bases). There are 16 residues in the CDR3. Trimming shortened V by 3 bases and J by 2 bases, and 13 bases separated the two germline ends. The germline V gene has CDR1 LNHDA and CDR2 SQIVND (reference sequence). This CDR3 is CASSISGGSNTGELFF. DNA of the CDR3: TGTGCCAGTAGTATCTCAGGAGGGAGTAACACCGGGGAGCTGTTTTTT.

The gene calls are TRBV10-3 and TRBJ2-5, with TRBD2 identical over 7 bases. The CDR3 has 14 amino acids. Looked up from germline, CDR1 is ENHRY and CDR2 is SYGVKD. Trimming at V came to 10 bases and at J to 2 bases, leaving 10 bases not matched to a gene. CDR3 protein: CARQILAAQETQYF. In DNA, the CDR3 is TGTGCCAGGCAAATTCTAGCGGCTCAAGAGACCCAGTACTTC.

The CDR3 bases are TGTGCCAGCAGTCAGGGGCCTCCTAACGAGCAGTACTTC. It is translated as CASSQGPPNEQYF. The chain combines TRBV6-5 with TRBJ2-7; perhaps TRBD1 as D (6 bases). Per the germline V gene, CDR1 is MNHEY and CDR2 is SVGAGI. Trimming shortened V by 5 bases and J by 5 bases, and 13 bases separated the two germline ends. This CDR3 spans 13 amino acids.